Below are 15 T cell receptor beta chains sequenced from a single sample in a study of T cell responses to AZD1222 COVID-19 vaccine. Measured with immunoSEQ multiplex PCR; TCRdb has only the in-frame clones, and not every one. In the table there are 180,000 or so clones, around 90% of which are singletons. Sample: peripheral blood, taken 28 days after the second AZD1222 dose. These receptors were obtained from an adult who received the AZD1222 COVID-19 vaccine.

This clone was observed once. The rearrangement uses TRBV14 and TRBJ1-6; no reliable D call. Trimming cost V 1 base and J 8 bases, with 3 bases left between them. This CDR3 region has 12 residues. CDR1 and CDR2 from the germline V gene are SGHDN and FVKESK. In nucleotides, the CDR3 is TGTGCCAGCAGCCAAGTTGATTCACCCCTCCACTTT. Translation gives CASSQVDSPLHF.

The chain is built from TRBV9 and TRBJ2-7; D is possibly TRBD1 or TRBD2 (5 bases each). V was pared by 3 bases and J by 2 bases, with 9 bases between. Germline loops: CDR1 SGDLS, CDR2 YYNGEE. This CDR3 is built from 13 residues. CDR3 sequence reads: CASSGDGTYEQYF. DNA of the CDR3: TGTGCCAGCAGCGGGGACGGTACCTACGAGCAGTACTTC. The variable domain in full, with the rest retrieved from reference TRBV9 and TRBJ2-7, is DSGVTQTPKHLITATGQRVTLRCSPRSGDLSVYWYQQSLDQGLQFLIQYYNGEERAKGNILERFSAQQFPDLHSELNLSSLELGDSALYFCASSGDGTYEQYFGPGTRLTVT.

The chain uses TRBV12-3 or TRBV12-4 and TRBJ2-7, with D possibly TRBD1 on 5 matching bases. The CDR3 sequence is 12 residues long. V lost 2 bases and J lost 5, with 7 bases in between. The CDR3 loop is CASSLSGNEQYF. The CDR3, as DNA: TGTGCCAGCAGTTTATCAGGGAACGAGCAGTACTTC.

The chain recombines TRBV5-1 with TRBJ1-1, with a tentative D call TRBD1 (6 bases). The CDR3 has 16 residues. Germline V gives CDR1 SGHRS, CDR2 YFSETQ. Trimming shortened V by 0 bases and J by 0 bases, and 12 bases separated the two germline ends. The DNA for the CDR3 is TGCGCCAGCAGCTTGGTCCCCACAGGGCTGAACACTGAAGCTTTCTTT. Its translation is CASSLVPTGLNTEAFF.

The CDR3, as DNA: TGTGCATCGAGAGATCACAATGAGCAGTTCTTC. This encodes CASRDHNEQFF. This sequence joins TRBV12-3 or TRBV12-4 and TRBJ2-1; D not resolved. CDR3 length equals 11 residues.

The V gene is TRBV18, the J gene TRBJ2-7; D is unresolved. The CDR3 runs to 14 residues. The ends were cut back, 3 bases at V and 4 bases at J, with 13 bases in the middle. Germline CDR1 KGHSH, CDR2 LQKENI. CDR3 protein: CASSPSRTGYEQYF. The CDR3 region has the DNA TGTGCCAGCTCACCGTCCCGAACCGGGTACGAGCAGTACTTC.

The chain links TRBV7-2 to TRBJ1-5; 8 nucleotides align to TRBD1. The CDR3 consists of 14 residues. Germline V gene data show CDR1 as SGHTA and CDR2 as FQGNSA. V shed 6 bases and J 8 bases; nucleotides not matched to a gene: 9. CDR3: CASSPQGVGEPQHF. For the CDR3, the DNA is TGTGCCAGCAGTCCACAGGGGGTTGGGGAGCCCCAGCATTTT.

The chain combines TRBV12-5 with TRBJ2-1, with D unclear. Looked up from germline, CDR1 is LGHNT and CDR2 is FRNRAP. The ends were cut back, 3 bases at V and 7 bases at J, with 19 bases in the middle. The CDR3 is 16 residues long. CDR3 region: CASGFSARSLGNEQFF. Here the CDR3 DNA reads TGTGCTAGTGGTTTTTCGGCTCGCTCCCTAGGGAATGAGCAGTTCTTC.

The chain carries TRBV14 and TRBJ2-7; possible D gene TRBD2, 5 bases. Trimming stripped 6 bases from V and 6 bases from J, with 15 bases between. CDR3 length equals 13 residues. Germline lookup yields CDR1 SGHDN and CDR2 FVKESK. The CDR3 sequence is CASSPRMSGEQYF. The CDR3 bases are TGTGCCAGCAGTCCAAGGATGAGCGGCGAGCAGTACTTC. The full variable domain, rest sourced from reference TRBV14 and TRBJ2-7, is EAGVTQFPSHSVIEKGQTVTLRCDPISGHDNLYWYRRVMGKEIKFLLHFVKESKQDESGMPNNRFLAERTGGTYSTLKVQPAELEDSGVYFCASSPRMSGEQYFGPGTRLTVT.

This sequence joins TRBV5-1 and TRBJ2-7; 8 nucleotides line up with TRBD1. Germline V gene sequence: CDR1 SGHRS, CDR2 YFSETQ. The CDR3 has 16 amino acids. The trim removed 2 bases at V and 3 bases at J, leaving 10 bases unmatched. The CDR3 DNA reads TGCGCCAGCAGCTTCGGACTGGACAGGGCGGTCTACGAGCAGTACTTC. As protein: CASSFGLDRAVYEQYF.

The rearrangement links TRBV10-3 to TRBJ1-1; the D gene is possibly TRBD1 (6 bases). This CDR3 region has 13 residues. The germline V gene encodes CDR1 ENHRY and CDR2 SYGVKD. V was cut by 10 bases and J by 3 bases, with 15 bases left in between. For the CDR3, the DNA is TGTGCCACCTTACGGGAGGGGGACACTGAAGCTTTCTTT. Translation gives CATLREGDTEAFF.

The gene calls are TRBV14 and TRBJ2-1, with D maybe TRBD2 (5 bases). This CDR3 comprises 16 residues. Deletions cut 0 bases from V and 6 bases from J, with 15 bases between. CDR1 SGHDN and CDR2 FVKESK come from the germline V gene. In DNA form, the CDR3 reads TGTGCCAGCAGCCAAGATGACATAGGGAGATTCAATGAGCAGTTCTTC. Translation gives CASSQDDIGRFNEQFF.

The J gene is TRBJ2-1, the V gene TRBV30; 10 bases map to TRBD1. Germline loops: CDR1 GTSNPN, CDR2 SVGIG (reference sequence). V gave up 2 bases and J gave up 4 bases; unmatched junction bases: 5. This CDR3 contains 15 residues. The CDR3 nucleotides are TGTGCCTGGAGTCCCGGACAGGGGGGTTACAATGAGCAGTTCTTC. It yields the protein CAWSPGQGGYNEQFF.

The V gene is TRBV5-4, the J gene TRBJ1-4, with D possibly matching TRBD1 (6 bases). The CDR3 runs 15 residues. CDR1 SGHNT and CDR2 YYREEE come from the germline V gene (reference sequence). Between the trimmed V and J ends, which lost 4 bases and 8 bases, there was a span of 18 bases. The CDR3 region is CASSLLLGGTEKLFF. The DNA for the CDR3 is TGTGCCAGCAGCCTCTTACTCGGCGGGACAGAAAAACTGTTTTTT.

The J gene is TRBJ2-3, the V gene TRBV3-1 (or the pseudogene TRBV3-2); 8 positions agree with TRBD1. Germline V gene lookup returns CDR1 LGHDT and CDR2 YNNKEL (reference sequence). Unmatched junction bases numbered 5, after V lost 3 bases and J lost 0 bases. The CDR3 has 16 residues. CDR3 DNA: TGTGCCAGCAGCCACCGGACAGGGCGGAGCACAGATACGCAGTATTTT. It encodes CASSHRTGRSTDTQYF.